What follows are 4 T cell receptor beta chains derived from one specimen sequenced in a study of T cell responses to AZD1222 COVID-19 vaccine. Produced via immunoSEQ multiplex PCR; TCRdb's table is partial and in-frame only. The table has over 150,000 clones, approximately 88% seen once; the top ten hold approximately 0.97%. This specimen consisted of peripheral blood, obtained 28 days after the second AZD1222 dose. Receptors were obtained from an adult who received the AZD1222 COVID-19 vaccine.

The V and J genes are TRBV30 and TRBJ1-4, with 9 positions matching TRBD1. CDR3 length: 14 residues. The J segment lost 8 bases and the V segment lost 0 bases, leaving 4 bases of the junction unmatched. Germline CDR1 GTSNPN, CDR2 SVGIG (reference sequence). The DNA for the CDR3 is TGTGCCTGGAGTGTAGGACAGGGGAAGGAAAAACTGTTTTTT. This encodes CAWSVGQGKEKLFF.

This chain joins TRBV19 and TRBJ1-3, with 10 bases lining up with TRBD1. Losses at the gene ends were 3 bases for V and 4 bases for J; bases not matched to a gene: 3. CDR1 LNHDA and CDR2 SQIVND come from the germline V gene (reference sequence). The CDR3 spans 15 residues. As DNA, the CDR3 is TGTGCCAGTAGTATCGACAGGGGGCGAGGAAACACCATATATTTT. This translates into CASSIDRGRGNTIYF.

This clone was recorded once. The rearrangement joins TRBV5-5 to TRBJ1-1; a weak D match, TRBD1 (5 bases). The germline V and J ends were trimmed by 3 bases and 2 bases, with 14 bases remaining between them. The CDR3 contains 15 residues. Per germline, CDR1 SGHKS and CDR2 YYEKEE (reference sequence). The CDR3: CASSYWPQGNTEAFF. As DNA, the CDR3 is TGTGCCAGCAGCTATTGGCCCCAGGGCAACACTGAAGCTTTCTTT.

This clone appeared a single time. This sequence joins TRBV5-1 and TRBJ1-2; D is uncertain. Between the trimmed V and J ends, which lost 0 bases and 0 bases, there was a span of 12 bases. The CDR3 loop spans 16 amino acids. Looked up from germline, CDR1 is SGHRS and CDR2 is YFSETQ. The CDR3 sequence: CASSLGPGPANYGYTF. DNA for the CDR3: TGCGCCAGCAGCTTGGGTCCAGGCCCCGCTAACTATGGCTACACCTTC.